The rows below give T cell receptor beta chains drawn from one sample of a study of identical twins. TCRdb processed the 5' RACE reads anew with MiXCR; each CDR3 protein has one entry. The profile shows 300,000 to 400,000 distinct CDR3 sequences, approximately 13% of them singletons. The sample also formed part of further work on yellow fever vaccine responses in identical twins.

What was sequenced was CD8+ T cells sorted from blood. These receptors were taken from a woman aged 18-35 years in good health. Each CDR3 is given with its conserved first and last residue. D genes are given only for firm matches. Rows give clone size only sometimes, using once, few, many, or a class for an expanded clone.

J: TRBJ2-2; D: .; V: TRBV29-1; size: few; CDR3: CSVHRGSGNTGEPFF; DNA: TGCAGCGTTCATCGGGGTAGCGGTAACACCGGGGAGCCGTTTTTT
J: TRBJ1-5; D: .; V: TRBV4-1; size: many; CDR3: CASSQDMGEVQPQHF; DNA: TGCGCCAGCAGCCAAGATATGGGGGAAGTTCAGCCCCAGCATTTT
J: TRBJ2-3; D: TRBD1; V: TRBV28; size: few; CDR3: CASSLGRGRKSPDTQYF; DNA: TGTGCCAGCAGTTTAGGTAGGGGGCGTAAGTCCCCAGATACGCAGTATTTT
J: TRBJ2-7; D: TRBD1; V: TRBV7-9; size: .; CDR3: CASSPGQGVNYEQYF; DNA: TGTGCCAGCAGCCCGGGACAGGGGGTTAACTACGAGCAGTACTTC
J: TRBJ1-5; D: .; V: TRBV12-3/TRBV12-4; size: few; CDR3: CASSSGRGQPQHF; DNA: TGTGCCAGCAGTTCGGGAAGGGGCCAGCCCCAGCATTTT
J: TRBJ1-5; D: TRBD1; V: TRBV20-1; size: few; CDR3: CSAGSWTGLQPQHF; DNA: TGCAGTGCTGGTAGCTGGACAGGCCTTCAGCCCCAGCATTTT
J: TRBJ2-2; D: .; V: TRBV4-1; size: few; CDR3: CASSRAQLGAGELFF; DNA: TGCGCCAGCAGCCGCGCTCAATTAGGTGCCGGGGAGCTGTTTTTT
J: TRBJ1-5; D: .; V: TRBV7-9; size: few; CDR3: CASSLGGGASSNQPQHF; DNA: TGTGCCAGCAGCTTAGGCGGGGGGGCCAGTAGCAATCAGCCCCAGCATTTT
J: TRBJ1-1; D: .; V: TRBV20-1; size: .; CDR3: CSAPPRGARTEAFF; DNA: TGCAGTGCTCCTCCCCGGGGGGCGCGAACTGAAGCTTTCTTT
J: TRBJ2-7; D: TRBD1; V: TRBV20-1; size: few; CDR3: CSARAGGLVTYEQYF; DNA: TGCAGTGCTAGAGCAGGGGGCCTCGTGACCTACGAGCAGTACTTC
J: TRBJ2-7; D: .; V: TRBV6-5; size: once; CDR3: CASSYKSPQRSSYEQYF; DNA: TGTGCCAGCAGTTACAAAAGTCCCCAGAGGAGCTCCTACGAGCAGTACTTC
J: TRBJ2-2; D: .; V: TRBV9; size: .; CDR3: CASSVGLVRGELFF; DNA: TGTGCCAGCAGCGTAGGGTTAGTTCGCGGGGAGCTGTTTTTT
J: TRBJ2-1; D: TRBD1; V: TRBV12-3/TRBV12-4; size: .; CDR3: CASRTGFDEQFF; DNA: TGTGCCAGCAGGACAGGGTTTGATGAGCAGTTCTTC